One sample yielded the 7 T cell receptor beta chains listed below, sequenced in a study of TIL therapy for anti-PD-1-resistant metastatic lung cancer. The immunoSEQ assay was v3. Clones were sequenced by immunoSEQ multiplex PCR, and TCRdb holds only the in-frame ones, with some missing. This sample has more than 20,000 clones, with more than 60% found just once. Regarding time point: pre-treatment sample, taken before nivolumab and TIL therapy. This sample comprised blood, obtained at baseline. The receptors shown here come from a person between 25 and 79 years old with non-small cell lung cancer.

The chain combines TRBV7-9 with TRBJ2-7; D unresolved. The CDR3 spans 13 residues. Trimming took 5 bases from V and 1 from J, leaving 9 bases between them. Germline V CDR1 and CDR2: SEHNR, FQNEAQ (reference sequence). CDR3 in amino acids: CASSQDGSYEQYF. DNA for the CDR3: TGTGCCAGCAGCCAAGACGGGTCCTACGAGCAGTACTTC. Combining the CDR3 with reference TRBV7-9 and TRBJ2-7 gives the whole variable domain DTGVSQNPRHKITKRGQNVTFRCDPISEHNRLYWYRQTLGQGPEFLTYFQNEAQLEKSRLLSDRFSAERPKGSFSTLEIQRTEQGDSAMYLCASSQDGSYEQYFGPGTRLTVT.

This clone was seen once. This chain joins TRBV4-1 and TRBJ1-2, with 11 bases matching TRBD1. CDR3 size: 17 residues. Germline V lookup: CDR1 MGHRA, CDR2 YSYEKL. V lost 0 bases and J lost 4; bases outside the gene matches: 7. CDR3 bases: TGCGCCAGCAGCCAAGATGCCTCGGGACAGGGGGGCTATGGCTACACCTTC. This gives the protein CASSQDASGQGGYGYTF.

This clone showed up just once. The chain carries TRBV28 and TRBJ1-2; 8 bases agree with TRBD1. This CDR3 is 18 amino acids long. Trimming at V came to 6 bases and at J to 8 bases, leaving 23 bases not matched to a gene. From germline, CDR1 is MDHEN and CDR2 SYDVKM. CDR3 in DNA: TGTGCCAGCAGAAAAATCGTATATCGGAAGGACAGGGCGGGGGGCTACACCTTC. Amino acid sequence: CASRKIVYRKDRAGGYTF.

CDR3 coding DNA: TGTGCCAGCAGTTACCGTAGCGGGGGCAGGGGCTACACCTTC. It encodes CASSYRSGGRGYTF. The V gene is TRBV6-6, the J gene TRBJ1-2; a weak D match, TRBD1 (6 bases). CDR1 is MNHNY and CDR2 is SVGAGI in the germline V gene (reference sequence). This CDR3 comprises 14 residues. Trimming removed 2 bases from V and 8 bases from J, with 15 bases in between.

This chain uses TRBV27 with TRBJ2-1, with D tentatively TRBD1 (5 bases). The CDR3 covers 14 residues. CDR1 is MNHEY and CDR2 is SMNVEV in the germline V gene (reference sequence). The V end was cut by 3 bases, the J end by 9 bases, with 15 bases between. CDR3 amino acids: CASSLGPGVGEQFF. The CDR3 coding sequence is TGTGCCAGCAGTTTGGGGCCTGGAGTTGGTGAGCAGTTCTTC.

DNA of the CDR3: TGTGCCAGCACCTCCCCGGGACAGCTCACCGGGGAGCTGTTTTTT. Its translation is CASTSPGQLTGELFF. The V call is TRBV6-5, the J call TRBJ2-2; 7 bases map to TRBD1. The germline V gene has CDR1 MNHEY and CDR2 SVGAGI. With V trimmed by 7 bases and J by 4 bases, 9 bases remained unmatched. The CDR3 loop spans 15 amino acids.

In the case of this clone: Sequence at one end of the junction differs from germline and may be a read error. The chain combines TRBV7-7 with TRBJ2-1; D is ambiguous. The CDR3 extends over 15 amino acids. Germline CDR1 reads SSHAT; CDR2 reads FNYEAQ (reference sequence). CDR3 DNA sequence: TGTGCTAGCAGCTTAGGCACGGTGTCTGGCGGTGAGCAGTTCTTC. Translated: CASSLGTVSGGEQFF. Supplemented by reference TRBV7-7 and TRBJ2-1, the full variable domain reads GAGVSQSPRYKVTKRGQDVTLRCDPISSHATLYWYQQALGQGPEFLTYFNYEAQPDKSGLPSDRFSAERPEGSISTLTIQRTEQRDSAMYRCASSLGTVSGGEQFFGPGTRLTVL.